This T cell receptor beta chain was sequenced in a study of blood T cell repertoires in COVID-19. Assay used: immunoSEQ multiplex PCR; TCRdb lists only in-frame clones, some missing. The sample holds roughly 180,000 clones, approximately 80% seen once. Sequencing was done on a sample of PBMCs or T cells enriched from blood (not recorded which). This receptor was obtained from a man aged 45-65 years who had recovered from COVID-19.

The chain's CDR3 is CASRDTGAENTGELFF. The CDR3, as DNA: TGCGCCAGCAGAGATACAGGGGCGGAGAACACCGGGGAGCTGTTTTTT. The chain links TRBV10-1 to TRBJ2-2; TRBD1 matches at 7 bases. The V and J ends lost 6 bases and 1 base, in that order; junction bases with no gene match: 8. This CDR3 has 16 amino acids. Germline assignment: CDR1 WNHNN and CDR2 SYGVQD (reference sequence).